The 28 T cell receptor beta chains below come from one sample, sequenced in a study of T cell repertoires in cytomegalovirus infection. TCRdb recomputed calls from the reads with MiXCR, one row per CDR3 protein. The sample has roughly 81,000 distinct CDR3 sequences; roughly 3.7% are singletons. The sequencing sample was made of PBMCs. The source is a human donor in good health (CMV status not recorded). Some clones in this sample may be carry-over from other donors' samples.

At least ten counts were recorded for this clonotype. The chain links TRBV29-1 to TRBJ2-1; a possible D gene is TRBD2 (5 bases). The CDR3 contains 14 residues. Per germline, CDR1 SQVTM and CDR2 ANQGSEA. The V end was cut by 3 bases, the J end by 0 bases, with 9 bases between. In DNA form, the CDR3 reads TGCAGCGTTGAGTCGGGGAGCTCCTACAATGAGCAGTTCTTC. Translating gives CSVESGSSYNEQFF.

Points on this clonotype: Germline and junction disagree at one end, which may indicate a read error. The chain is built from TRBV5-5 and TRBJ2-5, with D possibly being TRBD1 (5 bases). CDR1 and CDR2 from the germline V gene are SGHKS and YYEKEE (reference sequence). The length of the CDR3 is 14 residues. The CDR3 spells CVSSLGHLKEPQYF. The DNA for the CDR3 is TGTGTCAGCAGCTTGGGGCACCTAAAAGAGCCCCAGTACTTC.

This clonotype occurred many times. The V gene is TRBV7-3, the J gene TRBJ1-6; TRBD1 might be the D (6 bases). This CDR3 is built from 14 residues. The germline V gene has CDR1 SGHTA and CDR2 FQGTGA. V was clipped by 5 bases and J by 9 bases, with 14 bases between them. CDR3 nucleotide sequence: TGTGCCAGCAGCCTGGGGGGCGGTAGTTCACCCCTCCACTTT. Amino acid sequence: CASSLGGGSSPLHF.

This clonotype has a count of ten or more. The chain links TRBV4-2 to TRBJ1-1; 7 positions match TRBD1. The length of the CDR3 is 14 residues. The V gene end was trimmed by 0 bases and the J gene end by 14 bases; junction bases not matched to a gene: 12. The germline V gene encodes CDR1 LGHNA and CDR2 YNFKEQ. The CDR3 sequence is CASSQEQIDREVFF. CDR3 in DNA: TGTGCCAGCAGCCAAGAACAAATTGACAGGGAAGTCTTCTTT.

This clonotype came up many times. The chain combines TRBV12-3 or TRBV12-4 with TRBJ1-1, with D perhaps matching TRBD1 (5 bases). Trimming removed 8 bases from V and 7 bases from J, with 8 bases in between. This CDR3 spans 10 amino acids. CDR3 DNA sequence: TGTGCCAGCGGCGACAGTGAAGCTTTCTTT. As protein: CASGDSEAFF.

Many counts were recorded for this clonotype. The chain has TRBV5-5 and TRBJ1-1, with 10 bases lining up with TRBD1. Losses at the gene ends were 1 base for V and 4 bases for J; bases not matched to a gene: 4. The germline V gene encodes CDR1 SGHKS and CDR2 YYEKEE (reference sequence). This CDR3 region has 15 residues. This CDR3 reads CASSLLDRGLTEAFF. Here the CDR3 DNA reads TGTGCCAGCAGCTTGCTAGACAGGGGGCTCACTGAAGCTTTCTTT.

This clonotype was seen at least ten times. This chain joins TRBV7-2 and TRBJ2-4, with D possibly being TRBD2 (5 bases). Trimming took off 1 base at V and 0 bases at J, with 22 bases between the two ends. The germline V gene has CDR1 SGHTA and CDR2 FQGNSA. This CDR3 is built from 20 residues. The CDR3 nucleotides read TGTGCCAGCAGCTTAGAGGACGGGAATACTTATTCGCTAGCCAAAAACATTCAGTACTTC. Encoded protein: CASSLEDGNTYSLAKNIQYF.

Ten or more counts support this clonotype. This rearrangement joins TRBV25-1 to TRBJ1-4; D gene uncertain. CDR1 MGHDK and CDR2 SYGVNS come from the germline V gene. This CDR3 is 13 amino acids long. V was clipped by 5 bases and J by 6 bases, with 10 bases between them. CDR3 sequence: CASSPSSDEKLFF. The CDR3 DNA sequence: TGTGCCAGCAGTCCCTCTTCGGATGAAAAACTGTTTTTT. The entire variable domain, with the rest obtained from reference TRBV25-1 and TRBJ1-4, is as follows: EADIYQTPRYLVIGTGKKITLECSQTMGHDKMYWYQQDPGMELHLIHYSYGVNSTEKGDLSSESTVSRIRTEHFPLTLESARPSHTSQYLCASSPSSDEKLFFGSGTQLSVL.

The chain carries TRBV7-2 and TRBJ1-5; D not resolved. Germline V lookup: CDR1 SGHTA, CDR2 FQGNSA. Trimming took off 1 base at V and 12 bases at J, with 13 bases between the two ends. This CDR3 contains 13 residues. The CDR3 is CASSLDNGPIQHF. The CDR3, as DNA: TGTGCCAGCAGCTTAGATAACGGCCCTATCCAGCATTTT. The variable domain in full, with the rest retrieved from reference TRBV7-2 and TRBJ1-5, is GAGVSQSPSNKVTEKGKDVELRCDPISGHTALYWYRQSLGQGLEFLIYFQGNSAPDKSGLPSDRFSAERTGGSVSTLTIQRTQQEDSAVYLCASSLDNGPIQHFGDGTRLSIL.

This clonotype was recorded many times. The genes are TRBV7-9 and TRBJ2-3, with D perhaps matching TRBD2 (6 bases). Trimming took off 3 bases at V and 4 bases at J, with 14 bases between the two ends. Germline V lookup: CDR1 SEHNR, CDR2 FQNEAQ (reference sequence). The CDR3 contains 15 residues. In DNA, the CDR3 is TGTGCCAGCAGCTTCGTGGGACTGGGCGCAGATACGCAGTATTTT. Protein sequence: CASSFVGLGADTQYF.

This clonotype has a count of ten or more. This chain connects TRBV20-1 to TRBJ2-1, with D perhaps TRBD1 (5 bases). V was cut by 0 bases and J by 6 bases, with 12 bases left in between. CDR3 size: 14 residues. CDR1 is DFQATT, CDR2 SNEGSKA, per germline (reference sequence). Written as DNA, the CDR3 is TGCAGTGCTAGAGATGCTTCCAGGGTCAATGAGCAGTTCTTC. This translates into CSARDASRVNEQFF.

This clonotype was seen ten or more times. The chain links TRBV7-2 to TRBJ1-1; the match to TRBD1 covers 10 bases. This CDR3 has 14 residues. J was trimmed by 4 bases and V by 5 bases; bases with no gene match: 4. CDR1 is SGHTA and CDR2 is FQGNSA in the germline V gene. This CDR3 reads CASSPGQGGTEAFF. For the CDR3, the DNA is TGTGCCAGCAGCCCCGGACAGGGGGGCACTGAAGCTTTCTTT.

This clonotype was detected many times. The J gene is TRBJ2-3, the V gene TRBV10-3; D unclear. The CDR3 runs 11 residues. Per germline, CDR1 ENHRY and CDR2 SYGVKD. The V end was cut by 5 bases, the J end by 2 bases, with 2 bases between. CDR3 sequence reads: CAISNTDTQYF. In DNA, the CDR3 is TGTGCCATCAGTAACACAGATACGCAGTATTTT.

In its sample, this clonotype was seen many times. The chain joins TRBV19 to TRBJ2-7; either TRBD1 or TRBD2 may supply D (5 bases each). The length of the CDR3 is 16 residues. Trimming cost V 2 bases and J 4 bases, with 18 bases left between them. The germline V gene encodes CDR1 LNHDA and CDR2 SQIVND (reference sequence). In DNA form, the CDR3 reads TGTGCCAGTAGTATACCTCGAGGGGAGAGCCCTTACGAGCAGTACTTC. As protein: CASSIPRGESPYEQYF. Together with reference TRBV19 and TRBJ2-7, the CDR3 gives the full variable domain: DGGITQSPKYLFRKEGQNVTLSCEQNLNHDAMYWYRQDPGQGLRLIYYSQIVNDFQKGDIAEGYSVSREKKESFPLTVTSAQKNPTAFYLCASSIPRGESPYEQYFGPGTRLTVT.

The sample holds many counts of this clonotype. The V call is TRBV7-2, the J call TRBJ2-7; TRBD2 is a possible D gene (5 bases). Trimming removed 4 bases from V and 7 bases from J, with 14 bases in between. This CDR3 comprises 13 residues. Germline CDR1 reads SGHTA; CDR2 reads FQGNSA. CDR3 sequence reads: CASSSYGPGEQYF. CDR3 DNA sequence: TGTGCCAGCAGCTCTTATGGCCCGGGGGAGCAGTACTTC.

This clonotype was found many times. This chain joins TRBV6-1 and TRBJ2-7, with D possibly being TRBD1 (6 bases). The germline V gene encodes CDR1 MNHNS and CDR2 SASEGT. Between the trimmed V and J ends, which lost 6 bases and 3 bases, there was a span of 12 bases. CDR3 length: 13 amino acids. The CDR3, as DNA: TGTGCCAGCAGACAGGGTGATAACTACGAGCAGTACTTC. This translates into CASRQGDNYEQYF.

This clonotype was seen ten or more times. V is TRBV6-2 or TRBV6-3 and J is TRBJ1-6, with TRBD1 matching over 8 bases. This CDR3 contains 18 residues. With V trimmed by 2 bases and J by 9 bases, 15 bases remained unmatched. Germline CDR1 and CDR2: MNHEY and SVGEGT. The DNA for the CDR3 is TGTGCCAGCAGTTACGGCGAGGGATGGACAGGGCAGACTTCACCCCTCCACTTT. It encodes CASSYGEGWTGQTSPLHF.

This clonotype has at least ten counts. The CDR3 DNA reads as TGTGCCAGCAGTTACGCAGCGTATAGCAATCAGCCCCAGCATTTT. It encodes CASSYAAYSNQPQHF. The chain has TRBV12-3 or TRBV12-4 and TRBJ1-5; D not certain. The CDR3 covers 15 residues. The V and J ends lost 4 bases and 0 bases respectively, with 10 bases between them.

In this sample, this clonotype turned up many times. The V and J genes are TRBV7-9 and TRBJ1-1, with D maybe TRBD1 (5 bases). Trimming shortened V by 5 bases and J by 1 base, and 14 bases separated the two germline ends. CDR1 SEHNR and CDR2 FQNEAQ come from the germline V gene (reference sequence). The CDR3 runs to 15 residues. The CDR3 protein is CASSPAGGGNTEAFF. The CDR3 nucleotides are TGTGCCAGCAGCCCAGCGGGGGGGGGGAACACTGAAGCTTTCTTT.

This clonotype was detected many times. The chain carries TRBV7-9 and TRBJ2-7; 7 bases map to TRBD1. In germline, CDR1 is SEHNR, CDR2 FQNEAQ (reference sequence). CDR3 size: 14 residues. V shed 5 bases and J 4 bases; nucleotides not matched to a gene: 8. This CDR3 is CASSPRDRLYEQYF. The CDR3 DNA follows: TGTGCCAGCAGCCCCCGGGACAGACTTTACGAGCAGTACTTC.

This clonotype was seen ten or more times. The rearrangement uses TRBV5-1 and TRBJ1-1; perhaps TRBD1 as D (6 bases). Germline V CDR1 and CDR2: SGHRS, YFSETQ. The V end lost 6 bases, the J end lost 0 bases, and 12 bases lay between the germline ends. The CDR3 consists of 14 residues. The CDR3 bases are TGCGCCAGCACCCCACAGGGAATGAACACTGAAGCTTTCTTT. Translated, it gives CASTPQGMNTEAFF.

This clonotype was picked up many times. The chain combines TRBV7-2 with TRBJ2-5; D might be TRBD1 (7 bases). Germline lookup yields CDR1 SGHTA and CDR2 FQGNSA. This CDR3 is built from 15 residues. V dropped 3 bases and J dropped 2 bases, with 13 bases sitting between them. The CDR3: CASSFARGRQETQYF. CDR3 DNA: TGTGCCAGCAGCTTTGCCAGGGGGAGGCAAGAGACCCAGTACTTC.

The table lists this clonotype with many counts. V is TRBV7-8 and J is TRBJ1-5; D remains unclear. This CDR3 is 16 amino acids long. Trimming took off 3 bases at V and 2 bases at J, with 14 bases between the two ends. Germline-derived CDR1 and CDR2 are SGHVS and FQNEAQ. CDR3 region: CASSFSRGVRNQPQHF. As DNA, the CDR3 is TGTGCCAGCAGCTTCTCGCGGGGTGTACGCAATCAGCCCCAGCATTTT.

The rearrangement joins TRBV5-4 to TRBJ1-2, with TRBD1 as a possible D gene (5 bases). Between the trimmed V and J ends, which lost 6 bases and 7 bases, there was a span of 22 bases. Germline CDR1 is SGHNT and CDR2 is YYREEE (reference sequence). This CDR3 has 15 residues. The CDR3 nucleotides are TGTGCCAGCAACTCCGCAGGGACCTCTTGGAGTGGCTACACCTTC. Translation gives CASNSAGTSWSGYTF.

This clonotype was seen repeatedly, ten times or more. The CDR3 region has the DNA TGTGCCAGCAGAATCAGGGACATCCCTAGCACAGATACGCAGTATTTT. Its translation: CASRIRDIPSTDTQYF. This sequence joins TRBV6-5 and TRBJ2-3; a possible D gene is TRBD1 (6 bases). CDR1 and CDR2 from the germline V gene are MNHEY and SVGAGI. The CDR3 contains 16 residues. Trimming took off 6 bases at V and 0 bases at J, with 16 bases between the two ends.

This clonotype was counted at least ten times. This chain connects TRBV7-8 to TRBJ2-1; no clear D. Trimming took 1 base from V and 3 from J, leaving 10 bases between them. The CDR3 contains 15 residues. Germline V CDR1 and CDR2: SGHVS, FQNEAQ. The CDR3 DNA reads TGTGCCAGCAGCTTAGAACGGTTCGGCTACAATGAGCAGTTCTTC. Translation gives CASSLERFGYNEQFF.

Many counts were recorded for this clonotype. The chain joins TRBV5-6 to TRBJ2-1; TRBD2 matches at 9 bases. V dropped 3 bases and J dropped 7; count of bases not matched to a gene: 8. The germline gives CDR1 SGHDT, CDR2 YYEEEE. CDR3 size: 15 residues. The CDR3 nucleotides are TGTGCCAGCAGCTGGCGGGTGACTAGCGGAAATGAGCAGTTCTTC. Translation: CASSWRVTSGNEQFF.

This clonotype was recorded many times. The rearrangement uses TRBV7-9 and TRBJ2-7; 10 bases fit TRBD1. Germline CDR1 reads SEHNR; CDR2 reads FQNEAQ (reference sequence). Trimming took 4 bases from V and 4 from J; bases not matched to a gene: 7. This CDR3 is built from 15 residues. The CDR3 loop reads CASSSRDRGRYEQYF. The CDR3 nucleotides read TGTGCCAGCAGCTCCCGGGACAGGGGAAGGTACGAGCAGTACTTC.